Listed below are T cell receptor beta chains from one sample, sequenced in a study of shared T cell receptors in the human thymus. Using immunoSEQ multiplex PCR, the repertoire was profiled, and TCRdb retains in-frame clones only, with some absent. Of hundreds of thousands of clones listed, around 87% are singletons. These data also featured in a second study, about human thymus T cells.

The sequenced material came from thymocytes. These receptors were taken from a boy younger than two with a congenital heart defect. Each CDR3 is given with its conserved first and last residue.

V	J	CDR3
TRBV28	TRBJ2-1	CASSLIREITLNEQFF
TRBV9	TRBJ2-3	CASSDGDTQYF
TRBV4-3	TRBJ1-1	CASSQDREGDTEAFF
TRBV11-1	TRBJ2-1	CASSLTGGFSYNEQFF
TRBV19	TRBJ2-1	CASSIGTATNEQFF
TRBV28	TRBJ1-2	CASRLDGYTF
TRBV30	TRBJ2-7	CAWSPGEGMSF
TRBV19	TRBJ2-1	CASKCSGGDNEQFF
TRBV7-2	TRBJ1-2	CASSSRGGVGGYTF
TRBV7-9	TRBJ2-3	CASSLLSGGGSSTDTQYF